Each of the 2 T cell receptor beta chains below was sequenced from the same sample in a study of shared clonotypes between healthy human individuals. Measured with immunoSEQ multiplex PCR; TCRdb has only the in-frame clones, and not every one. The sample lists a few million clones, approximately 93% occurring once. Sequencing was carried out using naive CD4+ T cells from PBMCs. Subset meaning: CD45RA+ positively selected. All receptors derive from a man aged 18-30 years in good health. Some clones in this sample may be carry-over from other donors' samples.

J is TRBJ1-2 and V is TRBV6-1; D is possibly TRBD1 (6 bases). Germline V gene lookup returns CDR1 MNHNS and CDR2 SASEGT. CDR3 size: 17 residues. Trimming cost V 6 bases and J 2 bases, with 22 bases left between them. The CDR3 loop is CASSEYPTGISNYGYTF. The CDR3 DNA sequence: TGTGCCAGCAGCGAATATCCCACAGGGATATCCAACTATGGCTACACCTTC.

J is TRBJ1-2 and V is TRBV28; D is unclear. The V gene's germline CDR1 is MDHEN and CDR2 SYDVKM. V was pared by 4 bases and J by 4 bases, with 16 bases between. The CDR3 is made up of 15 amino acids. This CDR3 reads CASSSGESLPYGYTF. For the CDR3, the DNA is TGTGCCAGCAGTTCTGGGGAATCCCTCCCCTATGGCTACACCTTC.